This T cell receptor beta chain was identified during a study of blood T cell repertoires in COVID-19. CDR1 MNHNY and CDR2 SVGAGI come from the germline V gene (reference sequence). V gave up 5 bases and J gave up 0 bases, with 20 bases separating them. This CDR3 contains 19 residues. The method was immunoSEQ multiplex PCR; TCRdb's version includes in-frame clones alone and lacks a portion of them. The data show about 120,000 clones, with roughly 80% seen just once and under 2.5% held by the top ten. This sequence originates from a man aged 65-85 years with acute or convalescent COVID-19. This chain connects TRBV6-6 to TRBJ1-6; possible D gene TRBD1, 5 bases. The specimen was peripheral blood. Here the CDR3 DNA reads TGTGCCAGCAGTCCCGTCGGACACTCAAGGAGCTCCTATAATTCACCCCTCCACTTT. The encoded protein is CASSPVGHSRSSYNSPLHF.